The following is a T cell receptor beta chain sequence with its context. This clone's antigen is unknown. No base qualities exist here, and no much larger clone lies one base off it. V is cut back by 5 bases and J by 4 bases, with 13 bases in the junction unmatched. The germline V gene supplies CDR1 SGHRS and CDR2 YFSETQ. The CDR3 holds 16 amino acids from the cysteine to the phenylalanine. The sequence is cut down to CDR3 DNA, 48 bases in frame from base 1. TCRB CDR3 regions were amplified with the immunoSEQ multiplex PCR using forward primers for 54 TRBV segments and reverse primers for 13 TRBJ segments. Pre-culture CD4+ samples were sequenced at deep resolution with a target of some 200,000 T cell genomes. Sequencing of amplicons was performed on an Illumina HiSeq System, and 87 bp reads covering the CDR3 were generated. The original pipeline was this. Correction for PCR and sequencing errors was applied to reads, and CDR3 regions were defined through alignment to IMGT reference sequences. Synthetic template pools were used to estimate the numbers of templates and unique rearrangements. Clonality was computed by subtracting Pielou's evenness from 1. Richness was estimated with the Daley-Smith estimator. Morisita's index served as the measure of repertoire overlap. Clones present in cultured samples but not detected in the pre-culture repertoire of the same donor were defined as low-abundance clones. Here the immuneACCESS table is served through TCRdb, limited to in-frame sequences with V and J called. Missing clones are a known gap in these copies; in checked studies unresolved V genes cover under half, and the rest lacks a known reason. V and J calls and clone size are given by that table; D and trimming were obtained from the DNA. The table for this sample lists approximately 86,000 clones; approximately 89% of them were counted only once. Clones ranked in the top ten supply 1.7% of the sample.

Magnetic bead negative selection was used to isolate untouched CD4+ T cells from Ficoll-separated PBMC, with purity averaging almost 98%. Untouched CD4+ T cells were isolated with magnetic beads from Ficoll-separated PBMC, and a purity of 95% to 98% was reached with negligible CD8+ contamination. Donors were a few healthy blood donors whose buffy coats supplied peripheral blood mononuclear cells. All three donors were CMV seronegative. Genomic DNA was extracted with the DNeasy Blood & Tissue Kit. Genomic DNA from sorted CD137+CD4+ cells and from pre-culture CD4+ baseline samples of each subject was subjected to TCRB sequencing. This entry is derived from a study of T cell repertoires and HLA-DP antigens (dated by TCRdb to the late 2010s). Concerning the study at large: The study used an in vitro model of CD4+ T cell alloreactivity against allogeneic HLA-DP presented by transduced HeLa cells. An average DNA input of roughly 200 ng was used for sorted CD137+CD4+ samples, compared with 950 to 1,500 ng for pre-culture CD4+ samples. One alloantigen differed from self by one peptide-binding groove amino acid, whereas the other differed by ten, modelling structurally similar versus dissimilar alloantigens. The three donors, two male and one female, ranged from the 18-to-29 to the 60-to-69 age band.

Overall study results and their limits: The study was limited by having just a few donors, by relying on a non-physiological HeLa antigen-presenting system, and by using total CD4+ cells as responders. Clonality of sorted CD137+ cells was similar against both alloantigens (roughly 0.4) and much higher than in pre-culture samples (about 0.04). Naive and memory CD4+ repertoires were not analysed separately. An average cumulative frequency of around 35% against one allele and less than 65% against the other was found for clones undetected before culture.

Sequenced sample: CD4+ T cells from PBMCs. The origin of this receptor is a man between 45 and 60 years old in good health and CMV-seronegative. The chain uses TRBV5-1 and TRBJ2-3, with 7 bases in between that match TRBD2. The CDR3 corresponds to CASSLTSGGSPDTQYF. The nucleotide sequence is TGCGCCAGCAGTCTGACCTCGGGGGGATCTCCAGATACGCAGTATTTT.